These 27 T cell receptor beta chains came from one sample sequenced in a study of graft-versus-host responses after intestinal transplantation (dated by TCRdb to the early 2020s). The method behind the library was the immunoSEQ multiplex PCR assay. Sourced from immuneACCESS, this table was stored by TCRdb with only in-frame sequences that have V and J called. A share of the clones is absent; for the studies checked, an unresolved V gene accounts for under half, and the remainder has no known explanation. In this sample the table shows roughly 20,000 clones, about 89% of which occur a single time. About 9.4% of the sample is in the top ten clones. The sample was PBMCs, taken approximately 230 days after intestinal transplant. The origin of the receptors is a human patient who received an intestinal transplant, so some T cells may come from the graft donor.

The rearrangement links TRBV6-5 to TRBJ2-5, with D unresolved. CDR1 is MNHEY, CDR2 SVGAGI, per germline. CDR3 length equals 11 residues. Deletions cut 6 bases from V and 5 bases from J, with 7 bases between. Here the CDR3 reads CASRHGETQYF. CDR3 DNA: TGTGCCAGCAGACATGGGGAGACCCAGTACTTC.

This clone was detected only a few times. The CDR3 DNA reads as TGTGCCAGCAGTGACGGAGGGGGGGTTCCCACAGATACGCAGTATTTT. Protein product: CASSDGGGVPTDTQYF. The V gene is TRBV6-4, the J gene TRBJ2-3; D is possibly TRBD2 (7 bases). Germline V lookup: CDR1 MRHNA, CDR2 SNTAGT. CDR3 length: 16 amino acids. Trimming took off 2 bases at V and 2 bases at J, with 14 bases between the two ends.

The chain joins TRBV6-5 to TRBJ1-6, with 9 positions matching TRBD1. The CDR3 has 12 amino acids. CDR1 and CDR2 (germline): MNHEY, SVGAGI. V was pared by 8 bases and J by 7 bases, with 0 bases of the junction left unmatched. The CDR3, as DNA: TGTGCCAGCGGACAGGGGAATTCACCCCTCCACTTT. Its protein is CASGQGNSPLHF.

In nucleotides, the CDR3 is TGCGCCAGCAGCCAAGGACAGGGCGGAGATACGCAGTATTTT. Its translation: CASSQGQGGDTQYF. This chain joins TRBV5-1 and TRBJ2-3, with TRBD1 matching over 8 bases. V dropped 4 bases and J dropped 5; count of bases not matched to a gene: 6. Germline V lookup: CDR1 SGHRS, CDR2 YFSETQ. There are 14 residues in the CDR3.

This rearrangement joins TRBV25-1 to TRBJ1-3; maybe TRBD1 (5 bases). CDR1 MGHDK and CDR2 SYGVNS come from the germline V gene. The CDR3 has 15 amino acids. V lost 4 bases, J lost 3 bases, and 13 bases lay in between. The CDR3 loop reads CASSGGMTSGNTIYF. The DNA for the CDR3 is TGTGCCAGCAGTGGGGGGATGACAAGTGGAAACACCATATATTTT.

V gene TRBV5-1 combines with J gene TRBJ1-1, with D possibly being TRBD1 (6 bases). Germline loops: CDR1 SGHRS, CDR2 YFSETQ. This CDR3 has 15 amino acids. The V end lost 0 bases, the J end lost 4 bases, and 13 bases lay between the germline ends. CDR3 coding DNA: TGCGCCAGCAGCTTGGGAGACAGGCTTGGCACTGAAGCTTTCTTT. Translating it yields CASSLGDRLGTEAFF. Full variable domain (missing parts from reference TRBV5-1 and TRBJ1-1): KAGVTQTPRYLIKTRGQQVTLSCSPISGHRSVSWYQQTPGQGLQFLFEYFSETQRNKGNFPGRFSGRQFSNSRSEMNVSTLELGDSALYLCASSLGDRLGTEAFFGQGTRLTVV.

The chain carries TRBV23-1 and TRBJ1-2; perhaps TRBD1 as D (6 bases). TRBV23-1 is marked as an open reading frame, function uncertain. There are 15 residues in the CDR3. V lost 10 bases, J lost 0 bases, and 18 bases lay in between. In DNA form, the CDR3 reads TGCGCCAAAAAGGGGGTAATAGGCTCTAACTATGGCTACACCTTC. Its protein is CAKKGVIGSNYGYTF.

The chain employs TRBV11-1 and TRBJ1-3, with D hard to call. CDR3 size: 14 residues. V was cut by 1 base and J by 4 bases, with 8 bases left in between. CDR1 and CDR2 (germline): SGHAT, FQDESV (reference sequence). The CDR3 sequence is CASSLVRDGNTIYF. CDR3 DNA sequence: TGTGCCAGCAGCTTAGTTCGTGACGGAAACACCATATATTTT.

The rearrangement links TRBV19 to TRBJ2-1; possibly TRBD1 for D (6 bases). Per the germline V gene, CDR1 is LNHDA and CDR2 is SQIVND (reference sequence). CDR3 size: 14 residues. V lost 5 bases and J lost 10, with 18 bases in between. The CDR3 region has the DNA TGTGCCAGTAGTGTGGGACACCTTATGAGAGAGCAGTTCTTC. Amino acids: CASSVGHLMREQFF.

This sequence joins TRBV5-6 and TRBJ2-2, with D perhaps TRBD2 (5 bases). In germline, CDR1 is SGHDT, CDR2 YYEEEE. CDR3 size: 17 residues. Trimming removed 1 base at V and 2 bases at J, with 15 bases between. DNA for the CDR3: TGTGCCAGCAGCTTGTTGGGCTCGGGGATCAACACCGGGGAGCTGTTTTTT. As protein: CASSLLGSGINTGELFF.

V gene TRBV14 combines with J gene TRBJ2-1; a weak D match, TRBD1 (5 bases). The CDR3 is made up of 13 amino acids. The V gene's germline CDR1 is SGHDN and CDR2 FVKESK. V dropped 1 base and J dropped 10 bases, with 11 bases sitting between them. The CDR3 is CASSQVGRSEQFF. CDR3 bases: TGTGCCAGCAGCCAAGTGGGGCGGTCCGAGCAGTTCTTC.

The chain combines TRBV6-8 with TRBJ2-7, with 7 bases lining up with TRBD2. Trimming at V came to 7 bases and at J to 0 bases, leaving 6 bases not matched to a gene. The germline gives CDR1 MNHGY, CDR2 SAAAGT. This CDR3 has 14 residues. The CDR3 reads CASKPSGSSYEQYF. CDR3 DNA: TGTGCCAGCAAACCTAGCGGCTCCTCCTACGAGCAGTACTTC.

This clone was recorded once. V gene TRBV6-5 combines with J gene TRBJ1-2; possibly TRBD1 for D (6 bases). The germline CDR1 and CDR2 sequences are MNHEY and SVGAGI. Trimming cost V 8 bases and J 3 bases, with 7 bases left between them. This CDR3 comprises 11 residues. The CDR3, as DNA: TGTGCCAGCTCAGGGGACTATGGCTACACCTTC. Its translation is CASSGDYGYTF.

V is TRBV13 and J is TRBJ2-2; D perhaps matches TRBD2 (6 bases). CDR1 is PRHDT, CDR2 FYEKMQ, per germline (reference sequence). Trimming took 7 bases from V and 1 from J, leaving 13 bases between them. This CDR3 has 15 residues. DNA of the CDR3: TGTGCCAGCAACGACCAGGGACTGAACACCGGGGAGCTGTTTTTT. Translation gives CASNDQGLNTGELFF.

V usage is TRBV19 and J usage is TRBJ2-7; tentatively, D is TRBD2 (6 bases). Germline V gene lookup returns CDR1 LNHDA and CDR2 SQIVND (reference sequence). The CDR3 totals 13 residues. The V gene lost 5 bases and the J gene lost 1 base, with 9 bases spanning the gap. The CDR3 nucleotides read TGTGCCAGTAGTCCGGGACTTTCCTACGAGCAGTACTTC. Amino acid sequence: CASSPGLSYEQYF. Drawing the rest from reference TRBV19 and TRBJ2-7, the complete variable domain is DGGITQSPKYLFRKEGQNVTLSCEQNLNHDAMYWYRQDPGQGLRLIYYSQIVNDFQKGDIAEGYSVSREKKESFPLTVTSAQKNPTAFYLCASSPGLSYEQYFGPGTRLTVT.

V usage is TRBV11-3 and J usage is TRBJ2-1, with 12 bases aligning to TRBD2. The CDR3 covers 17 residues. J gave up 6 bases and V 6 bases, and 12 bases lay outside the gene matches. Germline-derived CDR1 and CDR2 are SGHNT and YENEEA. DNA of the CDR3: TGTGCCAGCAGTTCTTACCTAGCGGGGGGGAATCCCAATGAGCAGTTCTTC. Its translation is CASSSYLAGGNPNEQFF.

The chain links TRBV7-9 to TRBJ2-3, with D unresolved. The germline V gene encodes CDR1 SEHNR and CDR2 FQNEAQ (reference sequence). The length of the CDR3 is 15 residues. Deletions cut 1 base from V and 4 bases from J, with 12 bases between. The DNA for the CDR3 is TGTGCCAGCAGCTTAGAACGGGCTGTAGCAGATACGCAGTATTTT. It is translated as CASSLERAVADTQYF.

The chain uses TRBV5-1 and TRBJ1-1; D is unresolved. Germline CDR1 SGHRS, CDR2 YFSETQ. V was pared by 5 bases and J by 7 bases, with 15 bases between. The CDR3 length is 13 residues. The CDR3 bases are TGCGCCAGCAGTTCGTTCGCCGGGTTTGAAGCTTTCTTT. This encodes CASSSFAGFEAFF. The whole variable domain, remainder taken from reference TRBV5-1 and TRBJ1-1, is KAGVTQTPRYLIKTRGQQVTLSCSPISGHRSVSWYQQTPGQGLQFLFEYFSETQRNKGNFPGRFSGRQFSNSRSEMNVSTLELGDSALYLCASSSFAGFEAFFGQGTRLTVV.

V usage is TRBV5-1 and J usage is TRBJ2-1; TRBD2 agrees at 8 bases. The J segment lost 5 bases and the V segment lost 2 bases, leaving 3 bases of the junction unmatched. CDR1 is SGHRS and CDR2 is YFSETQ in the germline V gene. This CDR3 contains 14 residues. CDR3 DNA sequence: TGCGCCAGCAGCTTCGGGGGGGACCACAATGAGCAGTTCTTC. Its translation: CASSFGGDHNEQFF.

The chain is built from TRBV5-1 and TRBJ2-1; unclear D gene. Germline CDR1 is SGHRS and CDR2 is YFSETQ. V lost 6 bases and J lost 5, with 9 bases in between. This CDR3 has 12 residues. CDR3 coding DNA: TGCGCCAGCACGCACTCGGACAATGAGCAGTTCTTC. It specifies CASTHSDNEQFF. Full variable domain (outside the CDR3, taken from reference TRBV5-1 and TRBJ2-1): KAGVTQTPRYLIKTRGQQVTLSCSPISGHRSVSWYQQTPGQGLQFLFEYFSETQRNKGNFPGRFSGRQFSNSRSEMNVSTLELGDSALYLCASTHSDNEQFFGPGTRLTVL.

DNA for the CDR3: TGCGCCAGCAGCTTGGGCCTTACAGGGGGGCACACTGAAGCTTTCTTT. Translating it yields CASSLGLTGGHTEAFF. The V gene is TRBV5-1, the J gene TRBJ1-1, with 8 bases aligning to TRBD1. The CDR3 length is 16 residues. Germline values: CDR1 SGHRS, CDR2 YFSETQ. After removal of 0 bases from V and 3 bases from J, the junction contained 7 bases not matched to a gene.

This chain connects TRBV5-4 to TRBJ2-7; no reliable D call. Per germline, CDR1 SGHNT and CDR2 YYREEE (reference sequence). The CDR3 contains 13 residues. V was pared by 8 bases and J by 6 bases, with 18 bases between. CDR3 residues: CASSPSPIREQYF. CDR3 in DNA: TGTGCCAGTAGTCCCTCACCTATCCGCGAGCAGTACTTC.

The chain joins TRBV10-2 to TRBJ1-3, with TRBD1 matching 7 bases. The V segment lost 6 bases and the J segment 8 bases; nucleotides outside the gene matches: 7. The germline gives CDR1 WSHSY, CDR2 SAAADI. The CDR3 totals 13 residues. The CDR3 coding sequence is TGCGCCAGCAGGAGACAGGGAGGAGACACCATATATTTT. Protein: CASRRQGGDTIYF.

The chain has TRBV15 and TRBJ2-7; 7 nucleotides agree with TRBD1. This CDR3 contains 14 residues. Losses at the gene ends were 1 base for V and 5 bases for J; bases not matched to a gene: 5. Germline V gives CDR1 LNHNV, CDR2 YYDKDF (reference sequence). The CDR3 loop reads CATSRAGQGDEQYF. The DNA of the CDR3 is TGTGCCACCAGCAGAGCCGGGCAGGGGGACGAGCAGTACTTC. Variable domain in full (rest from reference TRBV15 and TRBJ2-7): DAMVIQNPRYQVTQFGKPVTLSCSQTLNHNVMYWYQQKSSQAPKLLFHYYDKDFNNEADTPDNFQSRRPNTSFCFLDIRSPGLGDTAMYLCATSRAGQGDEQYFGPGTRLTVT.

The chain couples TRBV20-1 to TRBJ1-5, with TRBD1 as a possible D gene (5 bases). V dropped 4 bases and J dropped 7 bases, with 5 bases sitting between them. Germline CDR1 DFQATT, CDR2 SNEGSKA (reference sequence). The CDR3 is 10 residues long. CDR3 amino acids: CSATGQPQHF. The CDR3 coding sequence is TGCAGTGCTACAGGGCAGCCCCAGCATTTT.

The chain carries TRBV9 and TRBJ2-3; D is tentatively TRBD1 or TRBD2 (5 bases each). The CDR3 loop spans 15 amino acids. The V end was cut by 4 bases, the J end by 2 bases, with 14 bases between. CDR1 SGDLS and CDR2 YYNGEE come from the germline V gene. CDR3: CASSSGHPITDTQYF. CDR3 coding DNA: TGTGCCAGCAGCAGCGGACACCCTATCACAGATACGCAGTATTTT. The full variable domain, rest sourced from reference TRBV9 and TRBJ2-3, is DSGVTQTPKHLITATGQRVTLRCSPRSGDLSVYWYQQSLDQGLQFLIQYYNGEERAKGNILERFSAQQFPDLHSELNLSSLELGDSALYFCASSSGHPITDTQYFGPGTRLTVL.

This clone was picked up one time. The rearrangement links TRBV27 to TRBJ1-1, with no clear D. Trimming removed 5 bases from V and 8 bases from J, with 15 bases in between. Per germline, CDR1 MNHEY and CDR2 SMNVEV (reference sequence). The length of the CDR3 is 13 residues. CDR3: CASSPLTLGEAFF. The CDR3, as DNA: TGTGCCAGCAGTCCACTAACACTGGGGGAAGCTTTCTTT.